The 11 T cell receptor beta chains below come from one sample, sequenced in a study of post-analysis software for immune sequencing data. No antigens are known for them. Broader study findings: Patients used several TRBV segments, including TRBV5-6, TRBV5-1 and TRBV20-1, more often than controls.

Unique molecular identifiers tagged the TCR beta cDNA libraries. One entry per CDR3 protein, called by TCRdb with MiXCR from the PCR reads. The sample lists some 690,000 distinct CDR3 sequences, more than 50% occurring once. Sequences were obtained from blood. These receptors all come from a girl aged 2 to 10 with multiple sclerosis.

This chain connects TRBV20-1 to TRBJ2-7; 9 bases are a match to TRBD1. In germline, CDR1 is DFQATT, CDR2 SNEGSKA (reference sequence). This CDR3 spans 16 amino acids. Trimming took 3 bases from V and 2 from J; bases not matched to a gene: 11. The CDR3 is CSASYHGQGFPYEQYF. DNA of the CDR3: TGCAGTGCTAGTTATCATGGACAGGGGTTCCCCTACGAGCAGTACTTC.

The V and J genes are TRBV27 and TRBJ2-1, with 8 bases lining up with TRBD2. Germline V gene sequence: CDR1 MNHEY, CDR2 SMNVEV (reference sequence). The CDR3 covers 15 residues. The ends lost 2 bases at V and 2 bases at J; junction bases unmatched: 2. Here the CDR3 reads CASSLKLAAYNEQFF. In DNA form, the CDR3 reads TGTGCCAGCAGTTTAAAACTAGCGGCCTACAATGAGCAGTTCTTC.

The chain uses TRBV29-1 and TRBJ2-7; the match to TRBD1 covers 9 bases. The CDR3 extends over 12 amino acids. Germline V gives CDR1 SQVTM, CDR2 ANQGSEA. The V segment lost 6 bases and the J segment 4 bases; nucleotides outside the gene matches: 4. The CDR3 DNA is TGCAGCGTCCGGGACAGGGCATACGAGCAGTACTTC. This sequence encodes CSVRDRAYEQYF.

The J gene is TRBJ1-1, the V gene TRBV14; the D is unclear. This CDR3 comprises 13 residues. The V end lost 0 bases, the J end lost 11 bases, and 13 bases lay between the germline ends. Looked up from germline, CDR1 is SGHDN and CDR2 is FVKESK. CDR3 loop: CASSQDLSGSAFF. The CDR3 bases are TGTGCCAGCAGCCAAGATCTTTCGGGTTCCGCTTTCTTT. Combining the CDR3 with reference TRBV14 and TRBJ1-1 gives the whole variable domain EAGVTQFPSHSVIEKGQTVTLRCDPISGHDNLYWYRRVMGKEIKFLLHFVKESKQDESGMPNNRFLAERTGGTYSTLKVQPAELEDSGVYFCASSQDLSGSAFFGQGTRLTVV.

Only a few counts were recorded for this clonotype. This chain links TRBV12-3 or TRBV12-4 with TRBJ2-5; maybe TRBD1 (5 bases). The V gene lost 1 base and the J gene lost 5 bases, with 20 bases spanning the gap. The CDR3 has 17 residues. CDR3 residues: CASSLGRTQNRKETQYF. In nucleotides, the CDR3 is TGTGCCAGCAGTTTAGGACGGACACAAAACCGCAAGGAGACCCAGTACTTC.

The chain couples TRBV7-6 to TRBJ1-5; 7 nucleotides agree with TRBD1. V trimming: 2 bases; J trimming: 5 bases; junction bases outside the gene matches: 6. Germline lookup yields CDR1 SGHVS and CDR2 FNYEAQ. The CDR3 spans 15 residues. The CDR3 region has the DNA TGTGCCAGCAGCTTATGGGGAGGGACAGATCAGCCCCAGCATTTT. It encodes CASSLWGGTDQPQHF.

The genes are TRBV29-1 and TRBJ2-7; 10 bases align to TRBD2. The CDR3 runs to 14 residues. V shed 6 bases and J 4 bases; nucleotides not matched to a gene: 9. Germline CDR1 SQVTM, CDR2 ANQGSEA. CDR3 DNA: TGCAGCGTCATAGCCGGGACTAGCGAGTACGAGCAGTACTTC. It is translated as CSVIAGTSEYEQYF.

The chain combines TRBV20-1 with TRBJ2-1; 10 nucleotides agree with TRBD2. J lost 7 bases, V lost 6 bases, and 12 bases had no gene match. This CDR3 is 15 amino acids long. From germline, CDR1 is DFQATT and CDR2 SNEGSKA (reference sequence). This CDR3 is CSAAHSGGAWNEQFF. In DNA form, the CDR3 reads TGCAGTGCGGCTCACAGCGGGGGGGCCTGGAATGAGCAGTTCTTC.

This rearrangement joins TRBV6-2 or TRBV6-3 to TRBJ2-5, with a tentative D call TRBD2 (5 bases). The CDR3 spans 16 residues. The V end lost 4 bases, the J end lost 2 bases, and 17 bases lay between the germline ends. Germline V lookup: CDR1 MNHEY, CDR2 SVGEGT. The CDR3 reads CASSSLASQAQETQYF. The CDR3 DNA sequence: TGTGCCAGCAGTTCTCTAGCTTCCCAGGCTCAAGAGACCCAGTACTTC.

The chain uses TRBV29-1 and TRBJ2-1; D call uncertain. This CDR3 contains 13 residues. V was trimmed by 7 bases and J by 0 bases, leaving 10 bases between them. Germline-derived CDR1 and CDR2 are SQVTM and ANQGSEA. The CDR3 loop is CSGVGNSYNEQFF. The CDR3 DNA reads as TGCAGCGGGGTTGGTAACTCCTACAATGAGCAGTTCTTC.

This clonotype was counted only a few times. The V call is TRBV29-1, the J call TRBJ2-1; 10 nucleotides match TRBD1. The J segment lost 8 bases and the V segment lost 6 bases, leaving 10 bases of the junction unmatched. This CDR3 has 14 residues. Germline V gene lookup returns CDR1 SQVTM and CDR2 ANQGSEA. CDR3 in DNA: TGCAGCGTGACACCGGGGACAGGGGACTATGAGCAGTTCTTC. Its translation is CSVTPGTGDYEQFF.